This T cell receptor (beta chain) was sequenced during a study of a mutant IDH1 vaccine in newly diagnosed glioma. This clone has just one count. Its specificity is not known. Sequencing used immunoSEQ multiplex PCR; TCRdb keeps in-frame clones, though not all of them. Found here are tens of thousands of clones, 65% to 75% of them singletons; the top ten hold over 4%. As to time point: week 35, safety follow-up. Mutant IDH1 20-mer peptide, at 300 ug, made up each vaccine dose, with topical imiquimod. Findings of the study overall: Most patients, around 94%, showed vaccine-induced immune responses. Changes in top peripheral clonotypes did not appear linked to pseudoprogression.

The CDR3 spans 12 residues. V was clipped by 2 bases and J by 4 bases, with 6 bases between them. The germline V gene encodes CDR1 MNHNY and CDR2 SVGAGI (reference sequence). This chain joins TRBV6-6 and TRBJ2-7, with D hard to call. Sequencing used PBMCs, obtained from a glioma patient whose treatment included an IDH1 peptide vaccine. This TCR derives from a man between 50 and 59 years old with glioma. CDR3: CASSYAKYEQYF. The CDR3 nucleotides read TGTGCCAGCAGTTACGCGAAGTACGAGCAGTACTTC.